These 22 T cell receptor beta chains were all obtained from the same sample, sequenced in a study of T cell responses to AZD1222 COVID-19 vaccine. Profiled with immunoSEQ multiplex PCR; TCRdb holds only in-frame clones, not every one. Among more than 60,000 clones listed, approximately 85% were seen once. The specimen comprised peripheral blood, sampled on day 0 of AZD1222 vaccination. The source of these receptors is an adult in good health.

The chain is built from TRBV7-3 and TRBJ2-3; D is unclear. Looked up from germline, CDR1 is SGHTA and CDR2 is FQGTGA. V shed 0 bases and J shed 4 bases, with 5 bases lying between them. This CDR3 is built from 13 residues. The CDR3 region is CASSLTGPDTQYF. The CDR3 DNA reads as TGTGCCAGCAGCTTAACGGGCCCAGATACGCAGTATTTT.

The CDR3 region has the DNA TGTGCCACAAGGCAGTCGTCGGTTTTAGCCAAAAACATTCAGTACTTC. Residues: CATRQSSVLAKNIQYF. The chain has TRBV19 and TRBJ2-4; the D is unclear. V gave up 10 bases and J gave up 0 bases, with 19 bases separating them. The length of the CDR3 is 16 residues. CDR1 and CDR2 from the germline V gene are LNHDA and SQIVND (reference sequence).

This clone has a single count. The CDR3 DNA is TGTGCCAGCAGCCAAACGGGGGCCTTAGCTGGGGCCAACGTCCTGACTTTC. This translates into CASSQTGALAGANVLTF. This chain uses TRBV3-1 (or the pseudogene TRBV3-2) with TRBJ2-6; D possibly uses TRBD1 or TRBD2 (6 bases each). The CDR3 totals 17 residues. Trimming removed 2 bases at V and 2 bases at J, with 13 bases between. Germline assignment: CDR1 LGHDT and CDR2 YNNKEL (reference sequence).

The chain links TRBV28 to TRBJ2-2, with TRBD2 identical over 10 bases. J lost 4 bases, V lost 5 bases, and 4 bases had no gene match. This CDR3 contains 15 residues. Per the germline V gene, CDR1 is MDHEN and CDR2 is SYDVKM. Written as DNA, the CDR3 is TGTGCCAGCAGTGAGCGGGGGGGCAGCACCGGGGAGCTGTTTTTT. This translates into CASSERGGSTGELFF.

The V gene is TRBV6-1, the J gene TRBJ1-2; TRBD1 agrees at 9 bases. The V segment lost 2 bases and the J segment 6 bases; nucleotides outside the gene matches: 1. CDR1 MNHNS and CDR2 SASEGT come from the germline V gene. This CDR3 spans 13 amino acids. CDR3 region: CASSEWTGDGYTF. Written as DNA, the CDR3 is TGTGCCAGCAGTGAATGGACAGGGGATGGCTACACCTTC.

CDR3 sequence reads: CASSVVGVEAFF. DNA for the CDR3: TGCGCCAGCAGCGTGGTGGGGGTTGAAGCTTTCTTT. V usage is TRBV5-1 and J usage is TRBJ1-1, with a possible D match to TRBD1 (5 bases). V was clipped by 4 bases and J by 7 bases, with 11 bases between them. The CDR3 runs 12 residues. Germline V gives CDR1 SGHRS, CDR2 YFSETQ.

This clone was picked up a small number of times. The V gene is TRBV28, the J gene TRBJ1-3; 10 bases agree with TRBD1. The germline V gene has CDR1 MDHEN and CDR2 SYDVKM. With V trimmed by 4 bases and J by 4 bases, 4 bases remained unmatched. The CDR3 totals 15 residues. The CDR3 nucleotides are TGTGCCAGCAGTTGGGACAGGGGAACCGGAAACACCATATATTTT. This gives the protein CASSWDRGTGNTIYF.

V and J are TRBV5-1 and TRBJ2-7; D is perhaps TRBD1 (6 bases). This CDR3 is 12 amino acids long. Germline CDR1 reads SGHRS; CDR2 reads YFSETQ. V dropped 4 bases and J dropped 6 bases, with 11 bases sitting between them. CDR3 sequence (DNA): TGCGCCAGCAGCCAGCAGGGGAGCGAGCAGTACTTC. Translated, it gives CASSQQGSEQYF.

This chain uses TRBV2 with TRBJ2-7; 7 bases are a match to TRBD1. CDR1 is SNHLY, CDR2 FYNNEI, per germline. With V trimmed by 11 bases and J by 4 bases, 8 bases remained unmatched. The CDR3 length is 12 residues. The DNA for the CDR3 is TGTGCCCGATGGGACAGTTTGTACGAGCAGTACTTC. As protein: CARWDSLYEQYF.

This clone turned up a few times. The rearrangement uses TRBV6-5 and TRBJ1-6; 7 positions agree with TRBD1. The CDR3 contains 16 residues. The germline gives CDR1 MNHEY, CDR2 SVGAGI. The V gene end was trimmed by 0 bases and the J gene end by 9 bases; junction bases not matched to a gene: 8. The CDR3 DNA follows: TGTGCCAGCAGTTACTCCTCGACAGGGTTTAGTTCACCCCTCCACTTT. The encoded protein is CASSYSSTGFSSPLHF.

CDR3 nucleotide sequence: TGCGCCAGCAGCCCGGGACACCGCATGAACACTGAAGCTTTCTTT. Amino acids: CASSPGHRMNTEAFF. This chain uses TRBV5-1 with TRBJ1-1; a possible D gene is TRBD1 (6 bases). This CDR3 has 15 residues. Between the trimmed V and J ends, which lost 4 bases and 0 bases, there was a span of 13 bases. Germline V CDR1 and CDR2: SGHRS, YFSETQ.

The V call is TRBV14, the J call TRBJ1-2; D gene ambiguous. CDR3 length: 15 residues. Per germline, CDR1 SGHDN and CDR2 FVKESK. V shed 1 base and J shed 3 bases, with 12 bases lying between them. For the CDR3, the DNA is TGTGCCAGCAGCCAAGCAGACATGTATTACTATGGCTACACCTTC. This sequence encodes CASSQADMYYYGYTF.

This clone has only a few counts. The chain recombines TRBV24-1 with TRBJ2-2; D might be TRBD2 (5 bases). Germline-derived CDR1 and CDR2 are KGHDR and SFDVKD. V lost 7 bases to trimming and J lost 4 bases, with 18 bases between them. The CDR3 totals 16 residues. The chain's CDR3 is CATRTTGLGGTGELFF. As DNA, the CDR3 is TGTGCCACCAGAACAACCGGGCTAGGAGGCACCGGGGAGCTGTTTTTT.

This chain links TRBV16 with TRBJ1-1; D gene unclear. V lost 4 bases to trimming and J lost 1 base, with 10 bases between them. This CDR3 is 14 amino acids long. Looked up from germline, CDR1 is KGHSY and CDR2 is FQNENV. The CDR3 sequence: CASSRGLGNTEAFF. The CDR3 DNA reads TGTGCCAGCAGCCGTGGGTTAGGGAACACTGAAGCTTTCTTT.

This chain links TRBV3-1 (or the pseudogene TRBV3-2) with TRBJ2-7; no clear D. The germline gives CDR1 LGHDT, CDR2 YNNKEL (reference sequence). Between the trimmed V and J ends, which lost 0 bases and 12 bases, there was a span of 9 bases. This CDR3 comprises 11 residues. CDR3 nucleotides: TGTGCCAGCAGCCAAGAAATAAGTCTGTACTTC. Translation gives CASSQEISLYF.

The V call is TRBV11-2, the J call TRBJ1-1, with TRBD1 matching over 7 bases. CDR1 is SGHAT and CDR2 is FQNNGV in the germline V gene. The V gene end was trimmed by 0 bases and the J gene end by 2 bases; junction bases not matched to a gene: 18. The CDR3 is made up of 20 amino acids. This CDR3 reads CASSLDRSDRAIRANTEAFF. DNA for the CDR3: TGTGCCAGCAGCTTAGATCGGTCAGACAGGGCCATCCGAGCTAACACTGAAGCTTTCTTT.

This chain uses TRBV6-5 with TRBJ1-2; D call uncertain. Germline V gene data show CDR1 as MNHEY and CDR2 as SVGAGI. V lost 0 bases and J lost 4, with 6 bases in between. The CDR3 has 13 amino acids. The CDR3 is CASSYSGVYGYTF. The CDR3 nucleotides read TGTGCCAGCAGTTACTCTGGGGTCTATGGCTACACCTTC.

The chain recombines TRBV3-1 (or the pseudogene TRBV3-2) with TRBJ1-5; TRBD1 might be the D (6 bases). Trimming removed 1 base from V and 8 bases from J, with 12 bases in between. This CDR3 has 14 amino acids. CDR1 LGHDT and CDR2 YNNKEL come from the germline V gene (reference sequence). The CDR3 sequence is CASSQVGQPEPQHF. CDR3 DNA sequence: TGTGCCAGCAGCCAAGTCGGACAGCCTGAGCCCCAGCATTTT.

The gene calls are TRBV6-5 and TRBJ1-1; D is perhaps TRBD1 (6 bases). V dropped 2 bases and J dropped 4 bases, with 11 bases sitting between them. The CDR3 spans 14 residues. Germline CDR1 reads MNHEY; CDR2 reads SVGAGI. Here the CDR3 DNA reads TGTGCCAGCAGTTACGGACCAGGGGCCACTGAAGCTTTCTTT. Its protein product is CASSYGPGATEAFF.

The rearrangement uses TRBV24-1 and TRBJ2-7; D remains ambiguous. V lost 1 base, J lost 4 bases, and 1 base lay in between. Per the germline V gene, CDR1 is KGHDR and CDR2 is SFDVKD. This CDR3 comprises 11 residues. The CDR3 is CATSDLYEQYF. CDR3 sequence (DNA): TGTGCCACCAGTGATTTATACGAGCAGTACTTC.

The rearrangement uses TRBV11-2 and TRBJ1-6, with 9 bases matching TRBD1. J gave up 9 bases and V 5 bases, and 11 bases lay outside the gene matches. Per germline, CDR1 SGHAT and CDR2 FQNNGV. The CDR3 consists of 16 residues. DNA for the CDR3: TGTGCCAGCAGCCCGACCCCGGGACAGGGAGGTTCACCCCTCCACTTT. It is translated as CASSPTPGQGGSPLHF. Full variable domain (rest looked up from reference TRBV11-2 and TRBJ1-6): EAGVAQSPRYKIIEKRQSVAFWCNPISGHATLYWYQQILGQGPKLLIQFQNNGVVDDSQLPKDRFSAERLKGVDSTLKIQPAKLEDSAVYLCASSPTPGQGGSPLHFGNGTRLTVT.

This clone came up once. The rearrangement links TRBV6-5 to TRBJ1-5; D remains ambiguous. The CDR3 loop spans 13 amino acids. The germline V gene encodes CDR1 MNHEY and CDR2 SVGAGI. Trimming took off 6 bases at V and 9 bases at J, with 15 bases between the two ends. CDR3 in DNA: TGTGCCAGCAGCTATGGGGTAGGGCGGCCCCAGCATTTT. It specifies CASSYGVGRPQHF.